One T cell receptor beta chain is described in this entry. The sample is drawn from a study of blood T cell repertoires in COVID-19. Study information: COVID-19 samples collected from the United States, Italy and Spain covered acute and convalescent phases. The analysed material was cDNA or gDNA that came from T cells, B-cell-depleted T cells, or PBMCs.

J gave up 4 bases and V 10 bases, and 10 bases lay outside the gene matches. The V gene's germline CDR1 is LNHDA and CDR2 SQIVND (reference sequence). The CDR3 is 14 amino acids. Per the authors' pipeline: Estimated nucleated cell counts came from reference gene primer amplification. The table came from immunoSEQ multiplex PCR; TCRdb's copy has only in-frame clones and leaves some out. D and trimming were read from the DNA, whereas the V and J calls and clone size are those reported in that table. Found here are roughly 100,000 clones, 84% of them singletons; the top ten hold roughly 2%. Material: peripheral blood. The chain employs TRBV19 and TRBJ2-7, with 10 bases lining up with TRBD1. The sequence was obtained from a man aged 65 to 79 with active or convalescent COVID-19. CDR3 region: CATKPGTGVYEQYF. In nucleotides, the CDR3 is TGTGCCACCAAACCCGGGACAGGGGTATACGAGCAGTACTTC.